This T cell receptor (beta chain) originates from a study of spatial heterogeneity in lung cancer. Sample time point: sample taken at primary tumor resection. Sequencing was performed on whole RNA extracted from tumor and nontumor lung tissue, or from frozen PBMC, and the material was left unsorted. Germline V gene data show CDR1 as DFQATT and CDR2 as SNEGSKA (reference sequence). V was pared by 5 bases and J by 7 bases, with 9 bases of the junction left unmatched. There are 13 residues in the CDR3. This clonotype was found many times. The study tagged each TCR cDNA molecule with a unique molecular identifier. In TCRdb, the 5' RACE reads were re-called with MiXCR into one record per CDR3 protein. The data hold around 92,000 distinct CDR3 sequences, with roughly 12% observed a single time.

The chain links TRBV20-1 to TRBJ1-1, with 8 bases fitting TRBD1. The sequence was obtained from a male donor with early-stage non-small cell lung cancer. This specimen was PBMCs, taken at surgery. The CDR3 region is CSAPSEQGDEAFF. The DNA for the CDR3 is TGCAGTGCTCCATCTGAACAGGGGGATGAAGCTTTCTTT.